These 9 T cell receptor beta chains came from one sample sequenced in a study of blood T cell repertoires in COVID-19. Some clones are missing from TCRdb's copy, which holds only in-frame ones; the method was immunoSEQ multiplex PCR. Among 150,000 to 200,000 clones listed, approximately 83% were seen once. Sequencing was carried out using peripheral blood. Every receptor here comes from a man in his 70s who had recovered from COVID-19.

The sample holds a few counts of this clone. The V and J genes are TRBV7-2 and TRBJ1-3; D is unresolved. This CDR3 is 15 amino acids long. Germline assignment: CDR1 SGHTA and CDR2 FQGNSA. V was pared by 5 bases and J by 0 bases, with 11 bases between. The chain's CDR3 is CASSLGPSSGNTIYF. CDR3 in DNA: TGTGCCAGCAGCCTAGGCCCTAGCTCTGGAAACACCATATATTTT.

This clone was seen just once. The gene calls are TRBV7-9 and TRBJ2-1; no reliable D call. There are 15 residues in the CDR3. Trimming removed 0 bases at V and 6 bases at J, with 12 bases between. Germline V gives CDR1 SEHNR, CDR2 FQNEAQ (reference sequence). The CDR3 sequence is CASSLALEAFNEQFF. The CDR3 nucleotides are TGTGCCAGCAGCTTAGCACTCGAAGCGTTCAATGAGCAGTTCTTC.

The gene calls are TRBV4-3 and TRBJ1-1, with a weak D call TRBD1 (5 bases). The CDR3 totals 13 residues. Per germline, CDR1 LGHNA and CDR2 YSLEER. Trimming stripped 8 bases from V and 5 bases from J, with 15 bases between. The CDR3 nucleotides read TGCGCCAGCGGTTGGTCGGGGGGGACTGAAGCTTTCTTT. Translating it yields CASGWSGGTEAFF.

This rearrangement joins TRBV18 to TRBJ2-2; D not certain. The CDR3 contains 17 residues. CDR1 KGHSH and CDR2 LQKENI come from the germline V gene. The V gene lost 1 base and the J gene lost 4 bases, with 16 bases spanning the gap. The CDR3 region is CASSPLRTSLGTGELFF. CDR3 bases: TGTGCCAGCTCACCACTTCGCACGTCCCTAGGCACCGGGGAGCTGTTTTTT.

V usage is TRBV3-1 (or the pseudogene TRBV3-2) and J usage is TRBJ2-1; 10 nucleotides line up with TRBD2. Per germline, CDR1 LGHDT and CDR2 YNNKEL (reference sequence). V lost 1 base, J lost 7 bases, and 16 bases stayed unmatched. The CDR3 has 19 amino acids. CDR3 region: CASSQGALAGVSLVNEQFF. DNA for the CDR3: TGTGCCAGCAGCCAAGGGGCCCTAGCGGGAGTAAGTTTGGTTAATGAGCAGTTCTTC.

The rearrangement joins TRBV4-2 to TRBJ2-7; 10 bases match TRBD2. From germline, CDR1 is LGHNA and CDR2 YNFKEQ. V gave up 0 bases and J gave up 5 bases; unmatched junction bases: 7. The CDR3 has 16 residues. Here the CDR3 reads CASSQELGLAIDEQYF. The CDR3 DNA sequence: TGTGCCAGCAGCCAAGAGCTGGGACTAGCGATCGACGAGCAGTACTTC.

The genes are TRBV2 and TRBJ1-1; D gene ambiguous. V was cut by 3 bases and J by 4 bases, with 12 bases left in between. The CDR3 extends over 14 amino acids. CDR1 and CDR2 from the germline V gene are SNHLY and FYNNEI. The CDR3 DNA reads TGTGCCAGCAGTGATTGGAGTATGGGCACTGAAGCTTTCTTT. Residues: CASSDWSMGTEAFF.

A single count supports this clone. Within the sample, other DNA sequences also encode this same CDR3. The V call is TRBV7-2, the J call TRBJ1-5, with D possibly being TRBD1 (6 bases). This CDR3 has 13 amino acids. V was cut by 5 bases and J by 4 bases, with 9 bases left in between. Germline-derived CDR1 and CDR2 are SGHTA and FQGNSA. The chain's CDR3 is CASSLGQNQPQHF. The CDR3 DNA is TGTGCCAGCAGCCTTGGACAGAATCAGCCCCAGCATTTT.

This clone was observed a single time. The chain links TRBV7-9 to TRBJ2-7; D possibly corresponds to TRBD1 (6 bases). The CDR3 contains 11 residues. V was pared by 8 bases and J by 8 bases, with 13 bases between. Germline CDR1 is SEHNR and CDR2 is FQNEAQ (reference sequence). The CDR3: CASGLTGKQYF. The CDR3 nucleotides read TGTGCCAGCGGATTGACAGGAAAGCAGTACTTC.